This T cell receptor beta chain was documented in a study of blood T cell repertoires in COVID-19. Turning to the study itself: PBMCs, B-cell-depleted T cells, or T cells provided the cDNA or gDNA that made up the material.

V trimming: 3 bases; J trimming: 10 bases; junction bases outside the gene matches: 8. The CDR3 sequence is 15 residues long. Germline CDR1 DFQATT, CDR2 SNEGSKA (reference sequence). The method was immunoSEQ multiplex PCR; TCRdb's version includes in-frame clones alone and lacks a portion of them. This repertoire shows about 370,000 clones, around 89% found once; its top ten account for about 2.9%. The sample was peripheral blood. The sequence was obtained from a woman aged 25 to 39 with COVID-19, enrolled during active disease. The chain employs TRBV20-1 and TRBJ2-1; TRBD2 agrees at 14 bases. The CDR3 nucleotides are TGCAGTGCTAGTCCGGGACTAGCGGGAGTAAACGAGCAGTTCTTC. It encodes CSASPGLAGVNEQFF.